This T cell receptor (beta chain) came from a study of T cell changes during pregnancy in multiple sclerosis. V gave up 5 bases and J gave up 2 bases; unmatched junction bases: 12. CDR3 length equals 17 residues. CDR1 is MNHEY, CDR2 SMNVEV, per germline (reference sequence). Assay: immunoSEQ multiplex PCR; the TCRdb copy retains only in-frame clones and omits some. The data show roughly 100,000 clones, 90% seen once. A single count supports this clone. The sequence was obtained from a female donor in good health, enrolled as a control in a pregnancy study. This chain links TRBV27 with TRBJ1-5; 7 bases are a match to TRBD1. Material: peripheral blood, obtained in the second trimester of pregnancy. The CDR3 DNA sequence: TGTGCCAGCAGTAGGGTACAGGGGCTGCTGCGCAATCAGCCCCAGCATTTT. Translation gives CASSRVQGLLRNQPQHF.